This T cell receptor beta chain was identified in a study of blood T cell repertoires in COVID-19. Study at large: Whether acute or convalescent, the COVID-19 samples came from the United States, Italy and Spain. In each case, the material was cDNA or gDNA derived from T cells, B-cell-depleted T cells, or PBMCs.

Original data processing: Nucleated cell counts were estimated from reference gene primer amplification. Clones were read by immunoSEQ multiplex PCR, and TCRdb kept only the in-frame ones, dropping some. The DNA gave D and trimming, while V, J and clone size come from that table. The sample consists of roughly 50,000 clones, roughly 90% of them appearing once. The CDR3 covers 14 residues. Germline V CDR1 and CDR2: KGHSH, LQKENI. Trimming removed 3 bases from V and 11 bases from J, with 19 bases in between. The chain recombines TRBV18 with TRBJ1-1, with D unclear. The specimen was peripheral blood. The source of this sequence is a man older than 75 with acute or convalescent COVID-19. The CDR3 spells CASSPAESPVGAFF. In DNA form, the CDR3 reads TGTGCCAGCTCACCTGCGGAAAGCCCAGTGGGTGCTTTCTTT.